These 10 T cell receptor beta chains were all obtained from the same sample, sequenced in a study of spatial heterogeneity in lung cancer. Each CDR3 protein is one row after TCRdb ran MiXCR on the 5' RACE reads. The repertoire consists of about 23,000 distinct CDR3 sequences, with 4% to 5% occurring once and the leading ten covering about 5.5%. Time point given: sample taken at primary tumor resection. Sequencing of whole RNA from tumor, nontumor lung or frozen PBMC involved no sorting. The material sequenced was PBMCs, taken at surgery. The receptors derive from a male donor with early-stage non-small cell lung cancer.

This clonotype is judged medium-sized. V and J are TRBV14 and TRBJ1-1, with D perhaps TRBD1 (5 bases). The CDR3 extends over 15 amino acids. Trimming pared 1 base from V and 1 base from J, leaving 10 bases between. Germline V gene lookup returns CDR1 SGHDN and CDR2 FVKESK. The CDR3 DNA is TGTGCCAGCAGCCAAGTAGCGGGGGGGAACACTGAAGCTTTCTTT. This encodes CASSQVAGGNTEAFF.

This clonotype appeared many times. The chain recombines TRBV3-1 with TRBJ1-3; D gene ambiguous. The germline CDR1 and CDR2 sequences are LGHDT and YNNKEL (reference sequence). The CDR3 runs 17 residues. V was cut by 1 base and J by 0 bases, with 13 bases left in between. CDR3 amino acids: CASSQGTTALSGNTIYF. CDR3 DNA sequence: TGTGCCAGCAGCCAAGGGACCACAGCCCTCTCTGGAAACACCATATATTTT.

This clonotype was detected many times. This chain uses TRBV28 with TRBJ1-2; 11 nucleotides match TRBD1. CDR3 length equals 15 residues. Losses at the gene ends were 6 bases for V and 2 bases for J; bases not matched to a gene: 5. CDR1 is MDHEN, CDR2 SYDVKM, per germline. The CDR3 DNA reads TGTGCCAGCAGAACTGGACAGGGGGCGAACTATGGCTACACCTTC. This encodes CASRTGQGANYGYTF.

In this sample, this clonotype turned up many times. V gene TRBV20-1 combines with J gene TRBJ1-5; D unclear. The germline V gene has CDR1 DFQATT and CDR2 SNEGSKA (reference sequence). V dropped 2 bases and J dropped 6 bases, with 11 bases sitting between them. CDR3 length equals 13 residues. The CDR3 sequence is CSARPTLSQPQHF. CDR3 in DNA: TGCAGTGCTAGACCGACCTTGAGTCAGCCCCAGCATTTT.

In its sample, this clonotype ranks as medium-sized. This chain's CDR3 is CASSQSHEQYF. The CDR3 region has the DNA TGTGCCAGCAGCCAGAGCCACGAGCAGTACTTC. The rearrangement joins TRBV3-1 to TRBJ2-7; D unclear. The germline V gene encodes CDR1 LGHDT and CDR2 YNNKEL (reference sequence). Trimming shortened V by 3 bases and J by 5 bases, and 5 bases separated the two germline ends. The CDR3 is 11 residues long.

This clonotype occurred many times. The V call is TRBV6-6, the J call TRBJ2-3; 7 nucleotides align to TRBD1. V shed 4 bases, J shed 0 bases, and the junction held 7 bases outside the gene matches. Germline V lookup: CDR1 MNHNY, CDR2 SVGAGI (reference sequence). The CDR3 is 16 residues long. The chain's CDR3 is CASSSPTGVSTDTQYF. For the CDR3, the DNA is TGTGCCAGCAGTTCCCCCACAGGGGTAAGCACAGATACGCAGTATTTT.

This clonotype was picked up many times. The chain has TRBV4-2 and TRBJ1-2; D perhaps matches TRBD1 (6 bases). The length of the CDR3 is 16 residues. The ends were cut back, 0 bases at V and 1 base at J, with 12 bases in the middle. Germline assignment: CDR1 LGHNA and CDR2 YNFKEQ. The CDR3 spells CASSQETGGFNYGYTF. The DNA of the CDR3 is TGTGCCAGCAGCCAAGAGACAGGAGGCTTTAACTATGGCTACACCTTC.

By its share, this clonotype is medium-sized. The V gene is TRBV5-1, the J gene TRBJ2-7; 9 bases agree with TRBD2. CDR1 is SGHRS and CDR2 is YFSETQ in the germline V gene. With 4 bases clipped from V and 5 bases from J, the junction kept 7 bases outside the gene matches. The CDR3 runs to 14 residues. DNA of the CDR3: TGCGCCAGCAGCGGAGCGGGAGGTATAAACGAGCAGTACTTC. Protein: CASSGAGGINEQYF.

The chain combines TRBV18 with TRBJ2-5; 7 bases fit TRBD1. V gave up 0 bases and J gave up 5 bases; unmatched junction bases: 12. The CDR3 totals 17 residues. The germline V gene has CDR1 KGHSH and CDR2 LQKENI. CDR3 coding DNA: TGTGCCAGCTCACCACCGCGGGCCCCAGGGGGTACCGAGACCCAGTACTTC. It specifies CASSPPRAPGGTETQYF.

By sample share, this clonotype is medium-sized. The chain employs TRBV5-6 and TRBJ1-2; unclear D gene. Germline lookup yields CDR1 SGHDT and CDR2 YYEEEE. Trimming removed 1 base from V and 5 bases from J, with 15 bases in between. The length of the CDR3 is 15 residues. CDR3 loop: CASSLNGQDYYGYTF. The CDR3, as DNA: TGTGCCAGCAGCTTGAATGGGCAGGACTATTATGGCTACACCTTC.